The 10 T cell receptor beta chains below were found in one sample sequenced in a study of blood T cell repertoires in COVID-19. Profiling relied on immunoSEQ multiplex PCR, and the TCRdb table lists in-frame clones only, not all of them. Among more than 70,000 clones listed, 75% to 85% were seen once. The material sequenced was peripheral blood. Receptors originate from a woman aged 70-85 years with acute or convalescent COVID-19.

The gene calls are TRBV29-1 and TRBJ2-7; 9 nucleotides line up with TRBD2. The CDR3 covers 13 residues. J gave up 5 bases and V 7 bases, and 9 bases lay outside the gene matches. Germline assignment: CDR1 SQVTM and CDR2 ANQGSEA. The CDR3 DNA follows: TGCAGCGCCCTAGCGGGATTAATCCACGAGCAGTACTTC. It codes for CSALAGLIHEQYF.

This clone was observed once. The chain is built from TRBV19 and TRBJ2-5, with TRBD2 as a possible D gene (7 bases). Trimming pared 6 bases from V and 7 bases from J, leaving 12 bases between. The CDR3 totals 12 residues. In germline, CDR1 is LNHDA, CDR2 SQIVND (reference sequence). The CDR3 reads CASSFRGGTQYF. The CDR3 region has the DNA TGTGCCAGTAGCTTTAGGGGGGGGACCCAGTACTTC.

The rearrangement links TRBV6-2 or TRBV6-3 to TRBJ1-6; TRBD1 aligns across 9 bases. V lost 6 bases and J lost 10; bases outside the gene matches: 7. The CDR3 extends over 14 amino acids. The germline V gene encodes CDR1 MNHEY and CDR2 SVGEGT. CDR3 residues: CASSFTGGGSPLHF. DNA for the CDR3: TGTGCCAGCAGCTTTACAGGGGGCGGCTCACCCCTCCACTTT.

CDR3 residues: CASRVGSGGTQETQYF. CDR3 in DNA: TGTGCCAGCAGGGTAGGAAGCGGGGGGACCCAAGAGACCCAGTACTTC. V gene TRBV7-2 combines with J gene TRBJ2-5, with TRBD2 matching over 9 bases. The CDR3 loop spans 16 amino acids. Trimming at V came to 6 bases and at J to 1 base, leaving 9 bases not matched to a gene. The germline CDR1 and CDR2 sequences are SGHTA and FQGNSA.

The chain couples TRBV9 to TRBJ2-7; 7 bases agree with TRBD1. With V trimmed by 4 bases and J by 2 bases, 6 bases remained unmatched. Germline V lookup: CDR1 SGDLS, CDR2 YYNGEE. This CDR3 is 14 amino acids long. CDR3: CASSSTGTAYEQYF. As DNA, the CDR3 is TGTGCCAGCAGCTCTACCGGGACAGCCTACGAGCAGTACTTC.

The rearrangement links TRBV11-3 to TRBJ2-5, with 9 bases that match TRBD2. The CDR3 is 15 residues long. Germline V gives CDR1 SGHNT, CDR2 YENEEA. The ends lost 3 bases at V and 1 base at J; junction bases unmatched: 3. The CDR3 DNA sequence: TGTGCCAGCAGCTTGGGCGGGAGGGCCCAAGAGACCCAGTACTTC. Amino acids: CASSLGGRAQETQYF.

The V call is TRBV3-1 (or the pseudogene TRBV3-2), the J call TRBJ1-3; maybe TRBD1 (5 bases). The CDR3 sequence is 16 residues long. V shed 3 bases and J shed 1 base, with 13 bases lying between them. Germline V CDR1 and CDR2: LGHDT, YNNKEL (reference sequence). As DNA, the CDR3 is TGTGCCAGCAGCCAGGTGGGGCCACGATCTGGAAACACCATATATTTT. The encoded protein is CASSQVGPRSGNTIYF.

This chain links TRBV30 with TRBJ2-3; D perhaps matches TRBD1 (6 bases). This CDR3 is 15 amino acids long. Germline loops: CDR1 GTSNPN, CDR2 SVGIG (reference sequence). V was pared by 5 bases and J by 0 bases, with 15 bases between. The CDR3 region has the DNA TGTGCCTGGGGCAACAGGGCTACTAGCACAGATACGCAGTATTTT. Amino acid sequence: CAWGNRATSTDTQYF.

This clone was found once. This sequence joins TRBV27 and TRBJ2-4; 7 positions agree with TRBD1. V shed 5 bases, J shed 0 bases, and the junction held 13 bases outside the gene matches. The CDR3 has 18 amino acids. Per germline, CDR1 MNHEY and CDR2 SMNVEV (reference sequence). The CDR3 sequence: CASSPLGTATLAKNIQYF. As DNA, the CDR3 is TGTGCCAGCAGTCCTTTAGGGACAGCTACATTAGCCAAAAACATTCAGTACTTC.

The chain has TRBV28 and TRBJ1-1, with 12 bases that match TRBD1. Germline V gene lookup returns CDR1 MDHEN and CDR2 SYDVKM. J was trimmed by 5 bases and V by 4 bases; bases with no gene match: 5. The CDR3 extends over 15 amino acids. The DNA for the CDR3 is TGTGCCAGCAGTTCTGGGACAGGGGGCTGGACTGAAGCTTTCTTT. Its translation: CASSSGTGGWTEAFF.